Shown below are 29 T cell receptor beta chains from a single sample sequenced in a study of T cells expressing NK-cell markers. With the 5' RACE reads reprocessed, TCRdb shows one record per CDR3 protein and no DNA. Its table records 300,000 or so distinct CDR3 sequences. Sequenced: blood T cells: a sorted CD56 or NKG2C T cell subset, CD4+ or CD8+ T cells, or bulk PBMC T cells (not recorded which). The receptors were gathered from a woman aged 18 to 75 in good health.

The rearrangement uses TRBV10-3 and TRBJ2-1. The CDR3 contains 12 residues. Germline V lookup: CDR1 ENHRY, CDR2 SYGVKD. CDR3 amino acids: CAISDSVDEQFF.

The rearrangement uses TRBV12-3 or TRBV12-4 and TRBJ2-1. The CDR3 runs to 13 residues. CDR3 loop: CASSLASRHEQFF.

The CDR3 protein is CASSYTGKQPQHF. The genes are TRBV6-2 or TRBV6-3 and TRBJ1-5; the TCRdb call, TRBD1, lacks DNA for checking. The germline gives CDR1 MNHEY, CDR2 SVGEGT. This CDR3 comprises 13 residues.

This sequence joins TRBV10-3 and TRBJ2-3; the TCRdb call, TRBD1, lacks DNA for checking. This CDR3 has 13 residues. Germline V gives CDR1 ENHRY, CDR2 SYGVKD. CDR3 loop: CAISGGSADTQYF.

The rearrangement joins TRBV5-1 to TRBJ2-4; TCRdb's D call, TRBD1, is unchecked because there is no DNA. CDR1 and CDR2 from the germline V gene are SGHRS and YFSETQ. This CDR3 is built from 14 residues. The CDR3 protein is CASSHGADKNIQYF.

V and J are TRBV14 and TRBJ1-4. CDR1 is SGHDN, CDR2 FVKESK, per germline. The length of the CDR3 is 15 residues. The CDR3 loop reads CASSQLGATNEKLFF.

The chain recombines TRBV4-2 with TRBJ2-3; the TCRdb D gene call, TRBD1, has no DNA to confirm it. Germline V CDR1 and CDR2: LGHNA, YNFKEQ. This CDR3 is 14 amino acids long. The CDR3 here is CASSPVGDPDTQYF.

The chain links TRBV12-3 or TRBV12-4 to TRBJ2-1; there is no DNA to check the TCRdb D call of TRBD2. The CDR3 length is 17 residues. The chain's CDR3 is CASSPNLPGLNYNEQFF.

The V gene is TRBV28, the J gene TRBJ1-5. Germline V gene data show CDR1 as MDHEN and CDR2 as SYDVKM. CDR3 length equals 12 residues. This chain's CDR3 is CASSYGNQPQHF.

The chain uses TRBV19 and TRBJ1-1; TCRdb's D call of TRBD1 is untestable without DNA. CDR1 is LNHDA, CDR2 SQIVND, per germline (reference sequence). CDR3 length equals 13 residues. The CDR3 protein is CASAGDKSTEAFF.

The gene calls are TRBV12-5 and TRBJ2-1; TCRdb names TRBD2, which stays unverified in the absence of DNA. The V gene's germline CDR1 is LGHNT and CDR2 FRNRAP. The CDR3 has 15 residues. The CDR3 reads CASGLGTSGGNEQFF.

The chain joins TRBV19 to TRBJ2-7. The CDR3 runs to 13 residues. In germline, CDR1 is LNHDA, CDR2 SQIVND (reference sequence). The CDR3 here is CASSIGISYEQYF. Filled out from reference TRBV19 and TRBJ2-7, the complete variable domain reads DGGITQSPKYLFRKEGQNVTLSCEQNLNHDAMYWYRQDPGQGLRLIYYSQIVNDFQKGDIAEGYSVSREKKESFPLTVTSAQKNPTAFYLCASSIGISYEQYFGPGTRLTVT.

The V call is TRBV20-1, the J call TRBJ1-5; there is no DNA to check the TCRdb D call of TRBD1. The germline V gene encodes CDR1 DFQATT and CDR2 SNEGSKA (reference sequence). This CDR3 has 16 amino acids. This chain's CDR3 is CSARDPSRQINQPQHF.

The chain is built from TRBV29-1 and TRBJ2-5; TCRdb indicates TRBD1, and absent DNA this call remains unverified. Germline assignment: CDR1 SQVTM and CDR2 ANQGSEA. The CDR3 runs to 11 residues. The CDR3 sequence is CSVGHGETQYF.

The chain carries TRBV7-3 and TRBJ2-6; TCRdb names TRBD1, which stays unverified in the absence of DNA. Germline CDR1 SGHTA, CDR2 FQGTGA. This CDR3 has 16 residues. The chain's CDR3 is CASSLRGQAGANVLTF.

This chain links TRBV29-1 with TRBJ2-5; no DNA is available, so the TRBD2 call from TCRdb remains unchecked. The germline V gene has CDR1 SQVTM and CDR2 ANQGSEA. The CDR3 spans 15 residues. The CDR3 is CSALPLAGAQETQYF.

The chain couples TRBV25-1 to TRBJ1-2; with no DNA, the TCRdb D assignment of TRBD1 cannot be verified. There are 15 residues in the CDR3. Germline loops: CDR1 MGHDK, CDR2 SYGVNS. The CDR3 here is CASSVSGAGARGYTF.

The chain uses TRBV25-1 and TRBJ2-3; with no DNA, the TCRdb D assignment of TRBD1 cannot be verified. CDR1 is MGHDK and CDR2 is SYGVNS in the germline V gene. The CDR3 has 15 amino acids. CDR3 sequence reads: CASSETGPRTDTQYF.

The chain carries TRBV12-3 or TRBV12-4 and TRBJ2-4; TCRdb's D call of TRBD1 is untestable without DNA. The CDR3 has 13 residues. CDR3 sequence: CASTASGKNIQYF.

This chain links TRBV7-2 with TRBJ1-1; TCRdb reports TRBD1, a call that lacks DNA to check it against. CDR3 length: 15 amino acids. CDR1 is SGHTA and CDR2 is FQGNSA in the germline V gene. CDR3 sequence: CASSLWPQGVTEALF.

CDR3 region: CASKPGRVSGNTIYF. This chain links TRBV27 with TRBJ1-3; TCRdb proposes TRBD1, but this gene call is untestable without DNA. The germline V gene encodes CDR1 MNHEY and CDR2 SMNVEV (reference sequence). The CDR3 has 15 residues.

The CDR3 here is CASTGQFANEAFF. This chain connects TRBV12-3 or TRBV12-4 to TRBJ1-1; without DNA, the TCRdb call of TRBD1 cannot be checked. The length of the CDR3 is 13 residues.

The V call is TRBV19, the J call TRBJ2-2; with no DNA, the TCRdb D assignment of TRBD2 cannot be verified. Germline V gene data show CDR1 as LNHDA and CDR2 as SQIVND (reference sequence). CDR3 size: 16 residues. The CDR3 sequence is CATYGPQGPNTGELFF.

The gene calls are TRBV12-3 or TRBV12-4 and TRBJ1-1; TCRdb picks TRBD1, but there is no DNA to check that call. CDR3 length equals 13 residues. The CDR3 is CASSFEGYTEAFF.

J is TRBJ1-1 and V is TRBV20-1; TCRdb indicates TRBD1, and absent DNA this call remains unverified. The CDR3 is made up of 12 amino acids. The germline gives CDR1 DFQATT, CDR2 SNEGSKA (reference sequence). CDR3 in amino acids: CSASQGNTEAFF.

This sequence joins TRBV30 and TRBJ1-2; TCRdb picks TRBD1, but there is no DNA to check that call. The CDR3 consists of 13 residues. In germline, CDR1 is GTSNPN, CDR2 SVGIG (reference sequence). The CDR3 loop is CAWMAGGGYGYTF.

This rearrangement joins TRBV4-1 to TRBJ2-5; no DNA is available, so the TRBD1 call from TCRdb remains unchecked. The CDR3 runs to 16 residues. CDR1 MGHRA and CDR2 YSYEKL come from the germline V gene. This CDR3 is CASSPIGRASQETQYF.

The CDR3 is CAINLPSGNTIYF. V is TRBV6-1 and J is TRBJ1-3. The CDR3 is 13 residues long. The germline V gene has CDR1 MNHNS and CDR2 SASEGT.

The CDR3 region is CASSPVGRAYNEQFF. The chain combines TRBV4-2 with TRBJ2-1. CDR1 is LGHNA and CDR2 is YNFKEQ in the germline V gene. The CDR3 totals 15 residues.